Below, 22 T cell receptor beta chains from the same sample are listed, as sequenced in a study of molecular identifiers for immune sequencing clone quantification. TCRdb passed the PCR reads through MiXCR, listing each CDR3 protein once. Altogether approximately 630,000 distinct CDR3 sequences are present, about 25% being singletons, with the ten largest covering 0.7% to 0.95%. The specimen was naive CD8+ T cells from blood, with Jurkat cell RNA spiked in. Noted subset: FACS-sorted CD8+CD4-CCR7+CD45RA+ naive T cells. These receptor sequences come from a human donor in good health. Some libraries in this study had Jurkat cell RNA spiked in.

The rearrangement uses TRBV7-2 and TRBJ1-5; D unclear. Germline CDR1 and CDR2: SGHTA and FQGNSA. The CDR3 extends over 13 amino acids. Trimming stripped 5 bases from V and 7 bases from J, with 12 bases between. The CDR3 nucleotides are TGTGCCAGCAGCCCAGGATTAGGGCAGCCCCAGCATTTT. Translated: CASSPGLGQPQHF.

The rearrangement uses TRBV6-5 and TRBJ2-7; no firm D call. Germline assignment: CDR1 MNHEY and CDR2 SVGAGI. The CDR3 is 16 amino acids. The V end lost 4 bases, the J end lost 1 base, and 17 bases lay between the germline ends. The CDR3: CASSFSAGSISYEQYF. The CDR3 DNA reads as TGTGCCAGCAGTTTCTCGGCAGGTAGTATATCCTACGAGCAGTACTTC.

This clonotype was counted a few times. The chain combines TRBV4-2 with TRBJ2-1, with D hard to call. V was trimmed by 1 base and J by 8 bases, leaving 12 bases between them. The CDR3 is made up of 14 amino acids. Germline CDR1 LGHNA, CDR2 YNFKEQ. CDR3 bases: TGTGCCAGCAGCCAAGTAGTCCGGTTCGATGAGCAGTTCTTC. This translates into CASSQVVRFDEQFF.

The CDR3 loop reads CASSQSTSHREAGQPQHF. The CDR3 region has the DNA TGTGCCAGCAGCCAATCAACATCGCACAGGGAGGCCGGTCAGCCCCAGCATTTT. The chain uses TRBV4-2 and TRBJ1-5; D is perhaps TRBD1 (6 bases). The germline gives CDR1 LGHNA, CDR2 YNFKEQ. Trimming left V 2 bases short and J 6 bases short, with 23 bases between. The CDR3 runs 18 residues.

The gene calls are TRBV6-5 and TRBJ2-5; tentatively, D is TRBD2 (5 bases). Per germline, CDR1 MNHEY and CDR2 SVGAGI. V lost 3 bases to trimming and J lost 5 bases, with 19 bases between them. There are 16 residues in the CDR3. CDR3: CASSYTRYGILETQYF. The CDR3 DNA sequence: TGTGCCAGCAGTTATACTCGGTACGGGATCTTGGAGACCCAGTACTTC.

V and J are TRBV20-1 and TRBJ2-7; a weak D match, TRBD1 (6 bases). Per germline, CDR1 DFQATT and CDR2 SNEGSKA (reference sequence). Trimming stripped 6 bases from V and 3 bases from J, with 18 bases between. The CDR3 sequence is 14 residues long. This chain's CDR3 is CSAEDWGPLYEQYF. In DNA form, the CDR3 reads TGCAGTGCCGAGGACTGGGGGCCACTCTACGAGCAGTACTTC.

This chain uses TRBV6-4 with TRBJ1-1, with D unresolved. The CDR3 has 11 amino acids. With 10 bases removed from V and 5 bases from J, the gap between germline ends came to 11 bases. CDR1 MRHNA and CDR2 SNTAGT come from the germline V gene. CDR3 coding DNA: TGTGCCACCGCCACGGTGACTGAAGCTTTCTTT. Protein sequence: CATATVTEAFF.

Of note for this clonotype: One end of the junction varies from germline; a read error may be responsible. The genes are TRBV25-1 and TRBJ1-2; TRBD1 agrees at 8 bases. CDR3 length: 13 amino acids. Germline loops: CDR1 MGHDK, CDR2 SYGVNS. The CDR3 DNA is TGTGCCAGCAGCGTGGACAGGGCCTATGGCTACGCCTTC. Translation: CASSVDRAYGYAF.

This clonotype occurred many times. The chain joins TRBV27 to TRBJ1-6; the match to TRBD1 covers 9 bases. This CDR3 has 15 residues. Germline V gene sequence: CDR1 MNHEY, CDR2 SMNVEV (reference sequence). The V gene end was trimmed by 4 bases and the J gene end by 8 bases; junction bases not matched to a gene: 6. CDR3 nucleotides: TGTGCCAGCAGTTCCGGACAGGGGTGGTATTCACCCCTCCACTTT. Its protein product is CASSSGQGWYSPLHF.

This clonotype was found many times. This sequence joins TRBV3-1 and TRBJ1-2; no definite D call. In germline, CDR1 is LGHDT, CDR2 YNNKEL (reference sequence). Trimming took 0 bases from V and 3 from J, leaving 8 bases between them. The CDR3 spans 14 residues. Here the CDR3 DNA reads TGTGCCAGCAGCCAAGATCGGCATCACTATGGCTACACCTTC. The encoded protein is CASSQDRHHYGYTF.

This clonotype appeared a few times. The chain has TRBV7-3 and TRBJ2-1; 8 bases fit TRBD2. Germline assignment: CDR1 SGHTA and CDR2 FQGTGA. The trim removed 5 bases at V and 4 bases at J, leaving 10 bases unmatched. CDR3 length: 16 amino acids. CDR3 residues: CASSKFPGGDYNEQFF. The DNA for the CDR3 is TGTGCCAGCAGCAAATTCCCGGGAGGGGATTACAATGAGCAGTTCTTC.

This clonotype was seen many times. The chain has TRBV28 and TRBJ2-6; D might be TRBD1 (6 bases). V gave up 5 bases and J gave up 4 bases, with 15 bases separating them. CDR3 length: 16 residues. The germline V gene encodes CDR1 MDHEN and CDR2 SYDVKM. CDR3 region: CASSKTGFAGANVLTF. In DNA form, the CDR3 reads TGTGCCAGCAGTAAGACAGGCTTCGCCGGGGCCAACGTCCTGACTTTC.

For the CDR3, the DNA is TGTGCCAGCAGTTACCTGGGGCCCGAGCAGTACTTC. Residues: CASSYLGPEQYF. The chain joins TRBV6-2 or TRBV6-3 to TRBJ2-7; a possible D gene is TRBD1 (5 bases). The germline CDR1 and CDR2 sequences are MNHEY and SVGEGT. The CDR3 is 12 residues long. V shed 2 bases and J shed 6 bases, with 8 bases lying between them.

This clonotype appeared many times. The rearrangement links TRBV14 to TRBJ1-1; 7 positions match TRBD1. Per germline, CDR1 SGHDN and CDR2 FVKESK. The V and J ends lost 3 bases and 4 bases, in that order; junction bases with no gene match: 11. The CDR3 sequence is 16 residues long. CDR3 sequence reads: CASSQFTGALGTEAFF. Here the CDR3 DNA reads TGTGCCAGCAGCCAGTTCACAGGGGCCCTGGGCACTGAAGCTTTCTTT.

V is TRBV9 and J is TRBJ1-1, with a possible D match to TRBD1 (5 bases). Per the germline V gene, CDR1 is SGDLS and CDR2 is YYNGEE. The CDR3 sequence is 16 residues long. Trimming left V 0 bases short and J 2 bases short, with 14 bases between. The CDR3 DNA sequence: TGTGCCAGCAGCGTAGGGGGGAGCAGGGATAACACTGAAGCTTTCTTT. It translates to CASSVGGSRDNTEAFF.

Concerning this clonotype itself: It may be a read error: a sequence one base away is much more abundant. No conserved phenylalanine or tryptophan is present at the end of the CDR3, so a read error is the likely explanation. The chain couples TRBV6-5 to TRBJ2-5, with D tentatively TRBD2 (5 bases). V lost 5 bases and J 0 bases, leaving 7 bases between the germline ends. Looked up from germline, CDR1 is MNHEY and CDR2 is SVGAGI. The CDR3 is 13 residues long. The CDR3 sequence: CASSTGNQETQYL. DNA for the CDR3: TGTGCCAGCAGTACCGGGAACCAAGAGACCCAGTACCTC.

Comments on this clonotype: A single base separates this from a much larger clone, so it may be a read error. CDR3 residues: CASSFYRGVQETLYF. The DNA of the CDR3 is TGTGCCAGCAGCTTTTACCGGGGAGTCCAAGAGACCCTGTACTTC. This rearrangement joins TRBV7-8 to TRBJ2-5; D perhaps matches TRBD2 (5 bases). This CDR3 comprises 15 residues. The germline V gene has CDR1 SGHVS and CDR2 FQNEAQ.

The J gene is TRBJ1-4, the V gene TRBV12-3 or TRBV12-4; a possible D gene is TRBD1 (5 bases). The V end lost 4 bases, the J end lost 0 bases, and 21 bases lay between the germline ends. The CDR3 has 19 amino acids. CDR3 DNA sequence: TGTGCCAGCAGTTCATTACCGGGGACGGACGTTGCAACTAATGAAAAACTGTTTTTT. Translating gives CASSSLPGTDVATNEKLFF.

About this clonotype itself: A much bigger clone sits one base away, suggesting this may be a read error. The chain carries TRBV6-5 and TRBJ1-4; a possible D gene is TRBD1 (5 bases). Germline lookup yields CDR1 MNHEY and CDR2 SVGAGI. CDR3 length: 12 residues. The CDR3 region is CASSSTGEKQFF. The CDR3 region has the DNA TGTGCCAGCAGTTCCACAGGTGAAAAACAGTTTTTT.

The table lists this clonotype with many counts. This chain connects TRBV5-4 to TRBJ2-7; perhaps TRBD1 as D (5 bases). The V end was cut by 3 bases, the J end by 5 bases, with 12 bases between. Germline-derived CDR1 and CDR2 are SGHNT and YYREEE (reference sequence). This CDR3 is built from 13 residues. CDR3 residues: CASSSQGVHEQYF. In DNA form, the CDR3 reads TGTGCCAGCAGCTCTCAAGGGGTCCACGAGCAGTACTTC.

At least ten counts were recorded for this clonotype. The chain carries TRBV29-1 and TRBJ2-2; a weak D match, TRBD2 (6 bases). This CDR3 region has 14 residues. V was shortened by 0 bases and J by 6 bases, with 11 bases between the two germline ends. Germline CDR1 reads SQVTM; CDR2 reads ANQGSEA. The CDR3 loop reads CSVEEGGIAGELFF. The CDR3 nucleotides are TGCAGCGTTGAAGAGGGCGGGATAGCCGGGGAGCTGTTTTTT.

This clonotype occurred a few times. V is TRBV30 and J is TRBJ1-2; D gene ambiguous. This CDR3 is built from 15 residues. The germline CDR1 and CDR2 sequences are GTSNPN and SVGIG (reference sequence). Trimming took off 0 bases at V and 5 bases at J, with 16 bases between the two ends. The CDR3 spells CAWSVGWADPYGYTF. In DNA form, the CDR3 reads TGTGCCTGGAGTGTAGGTTGGGCAGACCCTTATGGCTACACCTTC.